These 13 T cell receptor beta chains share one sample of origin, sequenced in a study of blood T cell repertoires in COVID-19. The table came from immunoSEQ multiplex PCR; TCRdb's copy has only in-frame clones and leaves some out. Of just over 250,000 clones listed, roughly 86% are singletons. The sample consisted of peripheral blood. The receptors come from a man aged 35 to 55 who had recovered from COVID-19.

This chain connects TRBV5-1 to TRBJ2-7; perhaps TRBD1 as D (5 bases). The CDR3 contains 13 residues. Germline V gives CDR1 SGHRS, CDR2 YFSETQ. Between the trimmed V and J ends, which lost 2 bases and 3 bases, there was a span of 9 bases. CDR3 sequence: CASSLGAIYEQYF. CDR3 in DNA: TGCGCCAGCAGCTTAGGGGCGATCTACGAGCAGTACTTC.

The CDR3 sequence is CASSESRGTEAFF. The CDR3 nucleotides are TGTGCCAGCAGTGAAAGCAGGGGCACTGAAGCTTTCTTT. V usage is TRBV6-4 and J usage is TRBJ1-1; D possibly corresponds to TRBD1 (6 bases). Trimming shortened V by 3 bases and J by 4 bases, and 9 bases separated the two germline ends. Germline V CDR1 and CDR2: MRHNA, SNTAGT. The CDR3 has 13 residues.

The CDR3 region is CASAGTSGGKETQYF. The CDR3 bases are TGTGCCAGCGCCGGGACTAGCGGGGGGAAAGAGACCCAGTACTTC. This rearrangement joins TRBV5-4 to TRBJ2-5; 15 positions agree with TRBD2. This CDR3 region has 15 residues. The germline gives CDR1 SGHNT, CDR2 YYREEE (reference sequence). With 7 bases clipped from V and 3 bases from J, the junction kept 4 bases outside the gene matches.

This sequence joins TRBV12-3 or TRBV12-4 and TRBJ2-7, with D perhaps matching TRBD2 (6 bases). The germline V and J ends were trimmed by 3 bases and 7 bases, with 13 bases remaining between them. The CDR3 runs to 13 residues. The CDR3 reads CASSFRPAGEQYF. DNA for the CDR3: TGTGCCAGCAGTTTCCGCCCCGCGGGGGAGCAGTACTTC.

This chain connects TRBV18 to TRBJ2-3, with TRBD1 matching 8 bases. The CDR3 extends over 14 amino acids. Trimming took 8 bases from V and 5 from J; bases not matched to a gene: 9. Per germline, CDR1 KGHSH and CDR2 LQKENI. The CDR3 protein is CASQKDRGRDTQYF. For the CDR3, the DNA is TGTGCCAGCCAAAAAGACAGGGGACGAGATACGCAGTATTTT. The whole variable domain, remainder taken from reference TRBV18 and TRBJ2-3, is NAGVMQNPRHLVRRRGQEARLRCSPMKGHSHVYWYRQLPEEGLKFMVYLQKENIIDESGMPKERFSAEFPKEGPSILRIQQVVRGDSAAYFCASQKDRGRDTQYFGPGTRLTVL.

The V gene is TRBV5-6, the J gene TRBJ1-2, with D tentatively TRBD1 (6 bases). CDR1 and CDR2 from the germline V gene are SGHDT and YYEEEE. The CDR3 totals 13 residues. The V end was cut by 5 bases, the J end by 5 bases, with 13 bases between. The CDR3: CASSFQGIYGYTF. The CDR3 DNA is TGTGCCAGCAGTTTCCAGGGGATATATGGCTACACCTTC.

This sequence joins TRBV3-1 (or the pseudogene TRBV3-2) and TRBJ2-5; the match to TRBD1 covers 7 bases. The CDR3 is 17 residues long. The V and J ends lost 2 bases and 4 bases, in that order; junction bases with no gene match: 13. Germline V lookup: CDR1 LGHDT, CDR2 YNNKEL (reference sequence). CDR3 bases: TGTGCCAGCAGCCAACCCCGCCTGACAGGGATTACAGAGACCCAGTACTTC. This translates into CASSQPRLTGITETQYF.

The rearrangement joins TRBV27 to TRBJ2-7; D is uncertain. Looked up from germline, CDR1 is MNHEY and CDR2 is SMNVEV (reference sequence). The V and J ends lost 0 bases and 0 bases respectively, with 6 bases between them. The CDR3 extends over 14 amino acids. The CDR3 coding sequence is TGTGCCAGCAGTTTATCCCTCCCCTCCTACGAGCAGTACTTC. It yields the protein CASSLSLPSYEQYF.

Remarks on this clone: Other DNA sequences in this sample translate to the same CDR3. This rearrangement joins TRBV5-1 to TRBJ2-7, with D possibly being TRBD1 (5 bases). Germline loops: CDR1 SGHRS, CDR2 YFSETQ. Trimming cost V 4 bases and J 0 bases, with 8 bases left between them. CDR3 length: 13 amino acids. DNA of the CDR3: TGCGCCAGCAGCCTAGGACACTCCTACGAGCAGTACTTC. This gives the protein CASSLGHSYEQYF.

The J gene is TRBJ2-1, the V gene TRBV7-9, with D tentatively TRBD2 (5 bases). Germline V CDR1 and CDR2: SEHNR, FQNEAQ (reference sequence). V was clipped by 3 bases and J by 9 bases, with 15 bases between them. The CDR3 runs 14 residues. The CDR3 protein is CASSLRAVVGEQFF. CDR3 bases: TGTGCCAGCAGCTTGCGGGCGGTAGTCGGTGAGCAGTTCTTC. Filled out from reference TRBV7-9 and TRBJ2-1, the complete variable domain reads DTGVSQNPRHKITKRGQNVTFRCDPISEHNRLYWYRQTLGQGPEFLTYFQNEAQLEKSRLLSDRFSAERPKGSFSTLEIQRTEQGDSAMYLCASSLRAVVGEQFFGPGTRLTVL.

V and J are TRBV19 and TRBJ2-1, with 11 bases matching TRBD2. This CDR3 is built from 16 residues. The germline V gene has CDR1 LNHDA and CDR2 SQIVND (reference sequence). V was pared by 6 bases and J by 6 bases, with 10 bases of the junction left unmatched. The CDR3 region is CASRGHGLAGGNEQFF. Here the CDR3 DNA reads TGTGCCAGTAGGGGACATGGGCTAGCGGGAGGCAATGAGCAGTTCTTC. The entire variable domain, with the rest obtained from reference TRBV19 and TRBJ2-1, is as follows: DGGITQSPKYLFRKEGQNVTLSCEQNLNHDAMYWYRQDPGQGLRLIYYSQIVNDFQKGDIAEGYSVSREKKESFPLTVTSAQKNPTAFYLCASRGHGLAGGNEQFFGPGTRLTVL.

The CDR3 sequence is CSGGGRGLHEQYF. CDR3 nucleotide sequence: TGCAGCGGAGGGGGCAGGGGTCTCCACGAGCAGTACTTC. The chain uses TRBV29-1 and TRBJ2-7, with 7 bases lining up with TRBD1. Looked up from germline, CDR1 is SQVTM and CDR2 is ANQGSEA. After removal of 7 bases from V and 5 bases from J, the junction contained 11 bases not matched to a gene. The CDR3 is 13 residues long.

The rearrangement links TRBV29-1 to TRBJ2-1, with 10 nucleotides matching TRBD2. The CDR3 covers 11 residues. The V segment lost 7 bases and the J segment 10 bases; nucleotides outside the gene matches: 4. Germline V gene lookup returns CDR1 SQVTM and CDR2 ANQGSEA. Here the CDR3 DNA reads TGCAGCGAGCTACTAGCGGGAGAGCAGTTCTTC. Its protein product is CSELLAGEQFF.